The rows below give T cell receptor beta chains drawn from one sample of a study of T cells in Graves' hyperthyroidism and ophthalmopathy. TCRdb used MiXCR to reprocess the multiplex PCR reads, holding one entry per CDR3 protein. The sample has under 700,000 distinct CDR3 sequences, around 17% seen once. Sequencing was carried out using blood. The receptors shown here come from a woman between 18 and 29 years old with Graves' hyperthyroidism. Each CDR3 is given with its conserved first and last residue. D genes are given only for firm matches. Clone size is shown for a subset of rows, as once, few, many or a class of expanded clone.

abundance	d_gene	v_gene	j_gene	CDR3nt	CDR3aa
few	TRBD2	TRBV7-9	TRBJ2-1	TGTGCCAGCAGCAGGGGACTAGCGGGAGTAGCTGAGCAGTTCTTC	CASSRGLAGVAEQFF
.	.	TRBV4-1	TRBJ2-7	TGCGCCAGCAGCCAAGGCATGCCACAGGCCAACCCTAAGCGGTACGAGCAGTACTTC	CASSQGMPQANPKRYEQYF
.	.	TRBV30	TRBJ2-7	TGTGCCTGGAGTGTAAATCTGGTCACCTACGAGCAGTACTTC	CAWSVNLVTYEQYF
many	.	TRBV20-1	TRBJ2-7	TGCAGTGCTAACGGCGGGCAAACCTACGAGCAGTACTTC	CSANGGQTYEQYF
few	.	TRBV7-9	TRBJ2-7	TGTGCCAGCAGCTTCGGCAACGAGCAGTACTTC	CASSFGNEQYF
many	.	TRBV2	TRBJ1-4	TGTGCCAGCAGGGCCACAGGGTTGGCAACTAATGAAAAACTGTTTTTT	CASRATGLATNEKLFF
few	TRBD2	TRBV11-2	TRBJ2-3	TGTGCCAGCAGCTTAGTTAGCGGGAGGGCCTCGGTAGATACGCAGTATTTT	CASSLVSGRASVDTQYF
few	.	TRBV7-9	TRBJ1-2	TGTGCCAGCAGCTCCGCATCGGGGGAAAAGGCGTCAGAATATGGCTACACCTTC	CASSSASGEKASEYGYTF
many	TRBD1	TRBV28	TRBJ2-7	TGTGCCAGCAGTTTACCCATCACAGGGGGTGGCGTCTACGAGCAGTACTTC	CASSLPITGGGVYEQYF
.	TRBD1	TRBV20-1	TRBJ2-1	TGCAGTGTTGACCCAGGGGGCGGGTACAATGAGCAGTTCTTC	CSVDPGGGYNEQFF
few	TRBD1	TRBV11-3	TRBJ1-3	TGTGCCAGCAGCCTCCTGACAGGGACTGGAAACACCATATATTTT	CASSLLTGTGNTIYF
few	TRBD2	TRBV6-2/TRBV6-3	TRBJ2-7	TGTGCCAGCAGTCTTTACTTCGGACTAGCGGGAAACTCCTACGAGCAGTACTTC	CASSLYFGLAGNSYEQYF
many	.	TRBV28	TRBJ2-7	TGTGCCAGCAGTTCCCCAGCGGAGGCTCTCTACGAGCAGTACTTC	CASSSPAEALYEQYF
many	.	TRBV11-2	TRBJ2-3	TGTGCCAGCAGCACCCGACCAGGCACAGATACGCAGTATTTT	CASSTRPGTDTQYF
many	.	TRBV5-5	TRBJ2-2	TGTGCCAGCAGCGTAGGGACACGGACCGGGGAGCTGTTTTTT	CASSVGTRTGELFF
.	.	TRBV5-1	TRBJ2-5	TGCGCCAGCAGCTTGGACAGGACGCTCCAAGAGACCCAGTACTTC	CASSLDRTLQETQYF
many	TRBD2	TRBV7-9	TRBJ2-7	TGTGCCAGCACCAAACGCAGCGGGGGGGCTTCCTACGAGCAGTACTTC	CASTKRSGGASYEQYF
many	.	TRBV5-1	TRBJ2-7	TGCGCCAGCAGCTTAACGAGGGACGAGCAGTACTTC	CASSLTRDEQYF
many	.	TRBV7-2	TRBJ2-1	TGTGCCAGCAGCCCCCCCCTTGGCCCTTACAATGAGCAGTTCTTC	CASSPPLGPYNEQFF
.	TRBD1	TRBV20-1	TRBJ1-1	TGCAGTGCTAGAGACGGGACAGGGGTTCTGAGGAACACTGAAGCTTTCTTT	CSARDGTGVLRNTEAFF
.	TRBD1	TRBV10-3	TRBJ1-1	TGTGCCGCAGCCCGGGACAGGGGGGCTTTCTTT	CAAARDRGAFF
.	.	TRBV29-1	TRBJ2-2	TGCAGCGGGTCCGCGAACACCGGGGAGCTGTTTTTT	CSGSANTGELFF
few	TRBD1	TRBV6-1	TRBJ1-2	TGTGCCAGCAGCCCATACAGGGGGCAGGGCTATGGCTACACCTTC	CASSPYRGQGYGYTF
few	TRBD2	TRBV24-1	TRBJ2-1	TGTGCCACCAGTGATCCGGGACTAGCGGGAGGCTCCAACAATGAGCAGTTCTTC	CATSDPGLAGGSNNEQFF
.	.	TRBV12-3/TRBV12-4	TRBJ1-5	TGTGCCAGCAGTTACCACGCTGGGGGGGGTTGGGGGCCTGGCAATCAGCCCCAGCATTTT	CASSYHAGGGWGPGNQPQHF
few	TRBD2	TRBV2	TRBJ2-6	TGTGCCAGCAGGGCTAGGGCTAGCGGACTCTCTGGGGCCAACGTCCTGACTTTC	CASRARASGLSGANVLTF
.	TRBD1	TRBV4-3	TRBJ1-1	TGCGCCAGCAGCCAAATTCAGGGGGCAAGGCCTGAAGCTTTCTTT	CASSQIQGARPEAFF
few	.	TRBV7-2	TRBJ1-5	TGTGCCAGCACCCAAGGTGACGATAGGACGGCGACCCCTTCGGCCCAGCATTTT	CASTQGDDRTATPSAQHF
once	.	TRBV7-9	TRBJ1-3	TGTGCCAGCAGTCCGTCGTGGGGTTCTTTTAGTGACACCATATATTTT	CASSPSWGSFSDTIYF
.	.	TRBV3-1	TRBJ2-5	TGTGCCAGCAGCCAGGGATTGGGGGCTGGAATCCAAGGGACCCAGTACTTC	CASSQGLGAGIQGTQYF
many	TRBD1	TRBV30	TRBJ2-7	TGTGCCTGGACGGGACAGGGAACCTACGAGCAGTACTTC	CAWTGQGTYEQYF
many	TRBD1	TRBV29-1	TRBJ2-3	TGCAGCGTTAAACAGACAGGGGGCACAGATACGCAGTATTTT	CSVKQTGGTDTQYF
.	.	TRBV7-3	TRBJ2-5	TGTGCCAGCAGTTACGGGGGGCGAAAGGAGACCCAGTACTTC	CASSYGGRKETQYF
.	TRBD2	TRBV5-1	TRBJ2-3	TGCGCCAGCAATCCCCGGGGGGGCACAGATACGCAGTATTTT	CASNPRGGTDTQYF
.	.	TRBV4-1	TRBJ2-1	TGCGCCAGCAGCCAAGAAGGCATTCCGTTCTACAATGAGCAGTTCTTC	CASSQEGIPFYNEQFF
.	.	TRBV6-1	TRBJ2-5	TGTGCCAGCACCCAAGAGACTAGTTTGGAGACCCAGTACTTC	CASTQETSLETQYF
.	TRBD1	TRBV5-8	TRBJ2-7	TGTGCCAGCAGCCCGGGACAGGGGGCCGGCAGACTCTACGAGCAGTACTTC	CASSPGQGAGRLYEQYF
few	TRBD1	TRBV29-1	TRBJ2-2	TGCAGCGTTGTCCGAGGGGGCGCCGGGGAGCTGTTTTTT	CSVVRGGAGELFF
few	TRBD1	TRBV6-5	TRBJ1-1	TGTGCCAGCAGTCACACAGGGGGTGTCACTGAAGCTTTCTTT	CASSHTGGVTEAFF
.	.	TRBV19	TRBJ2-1	TGTGCCAGTAGTAGCGGGGGACACTCCTACAATGAGCAGTTCTTC	CASSSGGHSYNEQFF
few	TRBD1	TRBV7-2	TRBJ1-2	TGTGCCAGCACCCTCCGTTTTTCGGGACAGGGGGTAGGAGGCTACACCTTC	CASTLRFSGQGVGGYTF
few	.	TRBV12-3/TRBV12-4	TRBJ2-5	TGTGCCAGCAGTTTAGAGGCAAGAGAGACCCAGTACTTC	CASSLEARETQYF